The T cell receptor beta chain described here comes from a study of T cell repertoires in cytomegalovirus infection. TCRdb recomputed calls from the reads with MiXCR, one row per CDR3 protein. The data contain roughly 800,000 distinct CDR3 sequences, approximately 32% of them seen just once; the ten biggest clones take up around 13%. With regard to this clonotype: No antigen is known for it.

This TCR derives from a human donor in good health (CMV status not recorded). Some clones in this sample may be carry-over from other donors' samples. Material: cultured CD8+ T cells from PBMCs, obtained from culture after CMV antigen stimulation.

The CDR3 DNA follows: TGTGCCAGCAGTGAAAGGGTAGCGGTAAGCTCCTACAATGAGCAGTTCTTC. Amino acid sequence: CASSERVAVSSYNEQFF. The V gene is TRBV2, the J gene TRBJ2-1; weak D call: TRBD2 (6 bases). Trimming removed 2 bases at V and 0 bases at J, with 14 bases between. The CDR3 contains 17 residues. Germline V gene lookup returns CDR1 SNHLY and CDR2 FYNNEI.